The clone carrying this TCR beta chain was recorded only once. Antigen: not known. The sample comes from a study of OX40 agonist ivuxolimab in advanced cancers. About the study: Subjects had a mean age of about 57 years, with a range of roughly 20 to 79; around 80% were male. Patients with prior anti-PD-1, anti-PD-L1 or anti-CTLA-4 therapy were eligible; about 40% had some.

Findings of the study overall: Nonresponders, in some cases, also had low normalized T-cell clonal expansion.

The protocol was immunoSEQ multiplex PCR, while the TCRdb copy is restricted to in-frame clones and leaves out a portion. The sample has 70,000 or so clones, around 90% seen once; the top ten hold 2.5% to 3%. This sample comprised CD4+ or CD8+ T cells sorted from blood, obtained in a trial of the OX40 agonist ivuxolimab. The sequence was collected from an adult with an advanced solid tumor such as melanoma, head and neck, liver or kidney cancer.

The CDR3 spells CASSQVSGTIYEQFF. The CDR3 region has the DNA TGCGCCAGCAGCCAAGTTTCCGGGACAATCTATGAGCAGTTCTTC. V gene TRBV4-1 combines with J gene TRBJ2-1; the D gene is possibly TRBD1 (6 bases). Trimming left V 1 base short and J 8 bases short, with 15 bases between. The length of the CDR3 is 15 residues. Germline CDR1 is MGHRA and CDR2 is YSYEKL.